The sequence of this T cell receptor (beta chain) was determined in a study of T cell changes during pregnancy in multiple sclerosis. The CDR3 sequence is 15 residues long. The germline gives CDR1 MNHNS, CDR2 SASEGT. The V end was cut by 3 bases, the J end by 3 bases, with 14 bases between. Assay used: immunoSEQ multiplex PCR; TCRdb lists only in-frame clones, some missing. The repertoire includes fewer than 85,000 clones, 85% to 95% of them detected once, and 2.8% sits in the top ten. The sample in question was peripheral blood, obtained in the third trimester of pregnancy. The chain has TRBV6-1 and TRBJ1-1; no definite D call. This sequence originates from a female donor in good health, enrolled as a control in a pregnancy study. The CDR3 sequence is CASSDPRYGDTEAFF. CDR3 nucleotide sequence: TGTGCCAGCAGTGACCCTCGGTACGGGGACACTGAAGCTTTCTTT.